This T cell receptor (beta chain) stems from a study of blood T cell repertoires in COVID-19. The overall study: Sites across the United States, Italy and Spain contributed samples from acute and convalescent COVID-19.

The CDR3 totals 13 residues. Germline V gene sequence: CDR1 LNHDA, CDR2 SQIVND (reference sequence). The ends were cut back, 10 bases at V and 1 base at J, with 13 bases in the middle. Authors' methods: Amplification with reference gene primers provided the estimates of nucleated cell counts. Generated by immunoSEQ multiplex PCR, the TCRdb table keeps only in-frame clones and is missing some. The D gene and trimming were derived from the DNA, and the V and J assignments and clone size from that table. In the table there are about 350,000 clones, roughly 86% of which are singletons. Source material: peripheral blood. This TCR came from a man aged 30-40 years with COVID-19, enrolled during active disease. The chain couples TRBV19 to TRBJ1-1; weak D call: TRBD1 (5 bases). The CDR3 DNA reads TGTGCCACTAGGAGACAGTCGAACACTGAAGCTTTCTTT. It codes for CATRRQSNTEAFF.